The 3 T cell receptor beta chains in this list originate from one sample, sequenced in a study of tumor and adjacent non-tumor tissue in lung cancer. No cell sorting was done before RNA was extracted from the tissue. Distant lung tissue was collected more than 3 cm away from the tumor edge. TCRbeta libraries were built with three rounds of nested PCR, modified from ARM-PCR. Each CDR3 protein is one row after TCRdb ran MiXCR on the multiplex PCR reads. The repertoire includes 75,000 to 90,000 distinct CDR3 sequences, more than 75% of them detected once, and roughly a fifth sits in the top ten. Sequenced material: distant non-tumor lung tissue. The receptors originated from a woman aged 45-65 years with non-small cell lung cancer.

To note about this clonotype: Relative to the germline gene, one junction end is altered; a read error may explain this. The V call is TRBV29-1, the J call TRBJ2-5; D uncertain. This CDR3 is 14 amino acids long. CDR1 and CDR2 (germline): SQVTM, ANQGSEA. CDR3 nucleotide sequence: TGCAGCGCTGCGTCAGGATCGGTGTCGGCGACACAGTGCTTC. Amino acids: CSAASGSVSATQCF.

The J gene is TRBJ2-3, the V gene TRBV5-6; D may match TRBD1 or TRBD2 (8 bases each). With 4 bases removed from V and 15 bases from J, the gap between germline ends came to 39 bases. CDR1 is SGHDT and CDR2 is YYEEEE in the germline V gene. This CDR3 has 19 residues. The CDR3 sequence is CASSRWTGGQGARNSHHYF. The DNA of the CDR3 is TGTGCCAGCAGCCGCTGGACGGGGGGGCAGGGGGCGAGGAATTCTCACCATTATTTT.

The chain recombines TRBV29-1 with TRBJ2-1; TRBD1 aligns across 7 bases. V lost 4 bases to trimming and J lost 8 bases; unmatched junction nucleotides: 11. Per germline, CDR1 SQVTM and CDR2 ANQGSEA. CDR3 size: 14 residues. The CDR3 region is CSVGLGDQGDEQFF. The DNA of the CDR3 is TGCAGCGTTGGCTTGGGGGACCAGGGGGATGAGCAGTTCTTC.